Following are 12 T cell receptor beta chains from one sample sequenced in a study of blood T cell repertoires in COVID-19. Assay used: immunoSEQ multiplex PCR; TCRdb lists only in-frame clones, some missing. This table holds just under 55,000 clones, roughly nine tenths found once. The sequencing sample was made of peripheral blood. The source is a woman between 35 and 50 years old with active COVID-19.

The chain has TRBV9 and TRBJ1-1; tentative D call: TRBD1 (6 bases). Germline-derived CDR1 and CDR2 are SGDLS and YYNGEE. Trimming took off 1 base at V and 5 bases at J, with 15 bases between the two ends. CDR3 length: 15 amino acids. The CDR3 DNA follows: TGTGCCAGCAGCGTACAACAGGGCCCGGGTACTGAAGCTTTCTTT. It translates to CASSVQQGPGTEAFF.

The V and J genes are TRBV7-9 and TRBJ1-5; D not resolved. CDR3 length: 14 residues. V lost 8 bases and J 0 bases, leaving 11 bases between the germline ends. CDR1 SEHNR and CDR2 FQNEAQ come from the germline V gene (reference sequence). This CDR3 is CASGTEFSNQPQHF. CDR3 in DNA: TGTGCCAGCGGCACAGAGTTTAGCAATCAGCCCCAGCATTTT.

The chain recombines TRBV30 with TRBJ2-3, with 8 bases fitting TRBD1. The CDR3 totals 13 residues. In germline, CDR1 is GTSNPN, CDR2 SVGIG (reference sequence). The V gene end was trimmed by 4 bases and the J gene end by 7 bases; junction bases not matched to a gene: 7. The CDR3 is CAWKLTGVNTQYF. CDR3 DNA: TGTGCCTGGAAACTGACAGGGGTAAATACGCAGTATTTT.

CDR3 loop: CASRPDRGYGYTF. CDR3 nucleotides: TGTGCCAGCAGGCCGGACAGGGGGTATGGCTACACCTTC. The chain joins TRBV2 to TRBJ1-2; 10 bases map to TRBD1. The trim removed 6 bases at V and 5 bases at J, leaving 3 bases unmatched. From germline, CDR1 is SNHLY and CDR2 FYNNEI. This CDR3 has 13 amino acids.

The chain links TRBV7-9 to TRBJ1-1; 9 bases are shared with TRBD1. The CDR3 runs to 13 residues. V trimming: 5 bases; J trimming: 9 bases; junction bases outside the gene matches: 7. The germline CDR1 and CDR2 sequences are SEHNR and FQNEAQ (reference sequence). CDR3 residues: CASSHRQGGKAFF. The CDR3 coding sequence is TGTGCCAGCAGCCACCGACAGGGGGGGAAAGCTTTCTTT. The full variable domain, rest sourced from reference TRBV7-9 and TRBJ1-1, is DTGVSQNPRHKITKRGQNVTFRCDPISEHNRLYWYRQTLGQGPEFLTYFQNEAQLEKSRLLSDRFSAERPKGSFSTLEIQRTEQGDSAMYLCASSHRQGGKAFFGQGTRLTVV.

This chain joins TRBV29-1 and TRBJ2-1; possible D gene TRBD1, 6 bases. V was pared by 0 bases and J by 0 bases, with 12 bases between. Germline CDR1 and CDR2: SQVTM and ANQGSEA. The CDR3 runs 16 residues. The CDR3: CSVEDQGRSSYNEQFF. CDR3 DNA: TGCAGCGTTGAAGATCAGGGGAGAAGCTCCTACAATGAGCAGTTCTTC.

The genes are TRBV6-5 and TRBJ1-2, with 7 bases matching TRBD1. Germline V gene lookup returns CDR1 MNHEY and CDR2 SVGAGI. V gave up 2 bases and J gave up 0 bases; unmatched junction bases: 3. The CDR3 spans 15 residues. The CDR3: CASSYGGTANYGYTF. Here the CDR3 DNA reads TGTGCCAGCAGTTACGGAGGGACAGCTAACTATGGCTACACCTTC.

This chain connects TRBV6-2 or TRBV6-3 to TRBJ1-4, with TRBD1 as a possible D gene (5 bases). Per the germline V gene, CDR1 is MNHEY and CDR2 is SVGEGT. Deletions cut 2 bases from V and 6 bases from J, with 19 bases between. This CDR3 is 17 amino acids long. For the CDR3, the DNA is TGTGCCAGCAGTTACCCTATCCAGGGCGGCTTGGATGAAAAACTGTTTTTT. Translation: CASSYPIQGGLDEKLFF.

This chain joins TRBV15 and TRBJ2-3; the match to TRBD1 covers 9 bases. The CDR3 extends over 14 amino acids. Looked up from germline, CDR1 is LNHNV and CDR2 is YYDKDF (reference sequence). The ends lost 3 bases at V and 4 bases at J; junction bases unmatched: 2. CDR3 sequence: CATSRDRGADTQYF. The CDR3 bases are TGTGCCACCAGCAGGGACAGGGGCGCAGATACGCAGTATTTT.

The chain recombines TRBV14 with TRBJ2-3; 8 bases fit TRBD2. The CDR3 is made up of 17 amino acids. Germline CDR1 SGHDN, CDR2 FVKESK. J lost 4 bases, V lost 1 base, and 10 bases had no gene match. This CDR3 is CASSQGTTGGAADTQYF. The CDR3 nucleotides read TGTGCCAGCAGCCAAGGAACTACCGGGGGGGCTGCAGATACGCAGTATTTT.

The chain uses TRBV10-2 and TRBJ1-1, with TRBD1 identical over 8 bases. This CDR3 spans 13 amino acids. With 5 bases clipped from V and 4 bases from J, the junction kept 3 bases outside the gene matches. Looked up from germline, CDR1 is WSHSY and CDR2 is SAAADI. The CDR3 DNA reads as TGCGCCAGCAGTAAGACAGGGGTCACTGAAGCTTTCTTT. Its translation is CASSKTGVTEAFF.

The chain recombines TRBV2 with TRBJ2-1, with 15 nucleotides matching TRBD2. V dropped 5 bases and J dropped 8; count of bases not matched to a gene: 10. The germline gives CDR1 SNHLY, CDR2 FYNNEI. The CDR3 has 17 residues. The CDR3 loop reads CASSYTWTSGGVDEQFF. CDR3 in DNA: TGTGCCAGCAGTTACACTTGGACTAGCGGGGGGGTGGATGAGCAGTTCTTC.